This T cell receptor (beta chain) derives from a study of T cells after yellow fever vaccination. Study background: Fractions with few cells were prepared using SMART-Seq v4 Ultra Low Input.

Germline V CDR1 and CDR2: SGHTA, FQGTGA. V lost 3 bases, J lost 3 bases, and 9 bases lay in between. The CDR3 is made up of 13 amino acids. TCRdb redid the calling of the 5' RACE reads with MiXCR, one entry per CDR3 protein. The table lists approximately 15,000 distinct CDR3 sequences, approximately 7% of them singletons. At least ten counts were recorded for this clonotype. The sequence was obtained from a young man who received the YFV17D yellow fever vaccine. The chain has TRBV7-3 and TRBJ2-7, with D possibly matching TRBD1 (5 bases). Sequenced here: PBMCs, either bulk or a sorted T-cell subset (CD4+, CD8+, memory, or dextramer-sorted; not recorded which), sampled on the day of the yellow fever booster vaccination. CDR3 in DNA: TGTGCCAGCAGCTTCGACAGAGACTACGAGCAGTACTTC. Its translation is CASSFDRDYEQYF.